This T cell receptor (beta chain) was retrieved from a study of blood T cell repertoires in COVID-19. Study information: Sample material is recorded as cDNA or gDNA derived from T cells, B-cell-depleted T cells, or PBMCs.

Study processing details: Nucleated cell number was recorded as an estimate derived from reference gene primer amplification. Sequencing used immunoSEQ multiplex PCR; TCRdb keeps in-frame clones, though not all of them. That table gives V, J and clone size, and the DNA gave D and trimming. Of a few hundred thousand clones listed, more than 70% were seen once; the top ten hold approximately 10%. Germline V gene sequence: CDR1 MNHEY, CDR2 SMNVEV (reference sequence). The length of the CDR3 is 14 residues. After removal of 6 bases from V and 0 bases from J, the junction contained 4 bases not matched to a gene. Seattle's enrolled individuals joined amid active infection and were then monitored longitudinally.

The chain links TRBV27 to TRBJ1-2, with 7 bases that match TRBD1. Sequencing input: peripheral blood. This sequence originates from a young woman with COVID-19, enrolled during active disease. CDR3 in amino acids: CASSRQGSNYGYTF. CDR3 nucleotides: TGTGCCAGCAGCAGACAGGGTTCTAACTATGGCTACACCTTC.